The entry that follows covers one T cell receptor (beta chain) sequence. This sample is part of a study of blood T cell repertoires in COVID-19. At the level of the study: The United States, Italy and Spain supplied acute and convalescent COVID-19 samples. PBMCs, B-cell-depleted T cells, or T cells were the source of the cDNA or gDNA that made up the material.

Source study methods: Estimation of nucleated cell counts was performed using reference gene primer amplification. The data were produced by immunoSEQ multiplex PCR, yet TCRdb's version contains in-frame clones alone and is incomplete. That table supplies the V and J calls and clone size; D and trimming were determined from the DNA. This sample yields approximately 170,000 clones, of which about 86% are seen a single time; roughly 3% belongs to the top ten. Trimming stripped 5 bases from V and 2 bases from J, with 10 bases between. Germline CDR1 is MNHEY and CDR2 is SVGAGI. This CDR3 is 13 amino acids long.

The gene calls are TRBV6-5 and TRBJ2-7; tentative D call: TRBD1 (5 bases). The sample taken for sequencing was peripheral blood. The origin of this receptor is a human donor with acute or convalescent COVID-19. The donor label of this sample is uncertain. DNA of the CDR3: TGTGCCAGCAGTCAACAGGCCACCTACGAGCAGTACTTC. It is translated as CASSQQATYEQYF.